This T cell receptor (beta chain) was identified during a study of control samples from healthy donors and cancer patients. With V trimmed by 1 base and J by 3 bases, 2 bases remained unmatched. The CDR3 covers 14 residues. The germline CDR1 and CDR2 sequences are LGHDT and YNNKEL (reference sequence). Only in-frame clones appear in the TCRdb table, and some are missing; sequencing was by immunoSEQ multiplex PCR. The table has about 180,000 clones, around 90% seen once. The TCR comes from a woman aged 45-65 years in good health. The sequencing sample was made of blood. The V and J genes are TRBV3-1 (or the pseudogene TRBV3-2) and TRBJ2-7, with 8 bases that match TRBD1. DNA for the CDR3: TGTGCCAGCAGCCAAGGGACAGGGCTCTACGAGCAGTACTTC. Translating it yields CASSQGTGLYEQYF.